The TCR beta chain described here comes from a study of blood T cell repertoires in COVID-19. Study-level background: The study drew acute and convalescent COVID-19 samples from the United States, Italy and Spain. PBMCs, B-cell-depleted T cells, or T cells provided the cDNA or gDNA that made up the material.

Original processing methods: How many nucleated cells were present was estimated from reference gene primer amplification. Only in-frame clones appear in the TCRdb table, and some are missing; sequencing was by immunoSEQ multiplex PCR. V and J calls plus clone size are reproduced from that table; the DNA served to infer D and trimming. This table holds 60,000 to 75,000 clones, more than 65% found once. The source material was peripheral blood. The receptor was derived from a woman in her 70s with acute or convalescent COVID-19.

The CDR3 loop is CASSGQAYGYTF. DNA of the CDR3: TGTGCCAGCAGTGGGCAGGCCTATGGCTACACCTTC. The chain uses TRBV6-2 or TRBV6-3 and TRBJ1-2, with unresolved D. The CDR3 has 12 residues. Germline V gene lookup returns CDR1 MNHEY and CDR2 SVGEGT. Trimming pared 5 bases from V and 4 bases from J, leaving 8 bases between.